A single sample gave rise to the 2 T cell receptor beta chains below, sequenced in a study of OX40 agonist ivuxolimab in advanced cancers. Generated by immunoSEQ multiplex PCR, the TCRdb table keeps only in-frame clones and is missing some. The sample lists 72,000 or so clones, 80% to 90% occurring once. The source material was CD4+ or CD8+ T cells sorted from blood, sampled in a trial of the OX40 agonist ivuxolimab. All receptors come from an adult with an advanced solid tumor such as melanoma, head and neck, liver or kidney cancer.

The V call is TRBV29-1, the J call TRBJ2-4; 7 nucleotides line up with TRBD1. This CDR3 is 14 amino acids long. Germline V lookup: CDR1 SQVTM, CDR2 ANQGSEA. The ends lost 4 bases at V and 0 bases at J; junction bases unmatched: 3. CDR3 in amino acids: CSVGDSLAKNIQYF. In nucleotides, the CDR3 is TGCAGCGTTGGGGACAGCCTAGCCAAAAACATTCAGTACTTC.

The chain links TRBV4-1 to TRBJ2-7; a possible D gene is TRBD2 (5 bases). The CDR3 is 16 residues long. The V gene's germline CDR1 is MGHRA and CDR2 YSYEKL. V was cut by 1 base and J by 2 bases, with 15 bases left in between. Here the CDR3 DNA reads TGCGCCAGCAGCCAAGTCTTCGGGATGCTTGCCTACGAGCAGTACTTC. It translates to CASSQVFGMLAYEQYF.